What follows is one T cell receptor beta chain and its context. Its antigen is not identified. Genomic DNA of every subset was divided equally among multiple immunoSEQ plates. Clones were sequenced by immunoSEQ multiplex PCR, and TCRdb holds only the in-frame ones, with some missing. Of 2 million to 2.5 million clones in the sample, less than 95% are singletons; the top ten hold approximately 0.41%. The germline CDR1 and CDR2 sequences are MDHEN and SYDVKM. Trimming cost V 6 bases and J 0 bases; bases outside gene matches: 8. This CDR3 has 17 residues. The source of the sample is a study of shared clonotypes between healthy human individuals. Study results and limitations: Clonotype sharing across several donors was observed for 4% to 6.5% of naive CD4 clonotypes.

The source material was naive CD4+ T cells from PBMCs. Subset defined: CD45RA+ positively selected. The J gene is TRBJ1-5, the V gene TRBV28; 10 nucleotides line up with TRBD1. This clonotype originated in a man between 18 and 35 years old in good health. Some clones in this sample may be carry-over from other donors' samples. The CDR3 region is CASRTGTGAYSNQPQHF. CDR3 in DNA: TGTGCCAGCAGAACCGGGACAGGGGCCTATAGCAATCAGCCCCAGCATTTT.